This is a list of T cell receptor beta chains from one sample in a study of cytomegalovirus exposure and HLA in healthy donors. Assay: immunoSEQ multiplex PCR; the TCRdb copy retains only in-frame clones and omits some. This table holds around 110,000 clones, about 10% found once. Sequenced: PBMCs. The receptors stem from a man between 25 and 39 years old in good health and CMV-seronegative. Each CDR3 is given with its conserved first and last residue.

j_call: TRBJ1-5; v_call: TRBV7-9; cdr3_aa: CASSRRDRGPDQPQHF
j_call: TRBJ1-6; v_call: TRBV11-2; cdr3_aa: CASSLAPLTGWNSPLHF
j_call: TRBJ2-1; v_call: TRBV7-6; cdr3_aa: CASSPQGGLGGGEQFF
j_call: TRBJ2-1; v_call: TRBV30; cdr3_aa: CAWRVGGMGFGEQFF
j_call: TRBJ2-5; v_call: TRBV4-1; cdr3_aa: CASSILRRGGRETQYF
j_call: TRBJ2-2; v_call: TRBV27; cdr3_aa: CASSSASSGRAGAGELFF
j_call: TRBJ2-5; v_call: TRBV5-1; cdr3_aa: CASSLGLAGGVQETQYF
j_call: TRBJ1-4; v_call: TRBV19; cdr3_aa: CASHSSQGQEKLFF
j_call: TRBJ1-1; v_call: TRBV19; cdr3_aa: CASSIRVTTGANTEAFF
j_call: TRBJ1-2; v_call: TRBV7-6; cdr3_aa: CASSLGQGSYYGYTF
j_call: TRBJ2-3; v_call: TRBV9; cdr3_aa: CASSVGTGGTDTQYF
j_call: TRBJ1-2; v_call: TRBV13; cdr3_aa: CASSLDRGRYGYTF
j_call: TRBJ2-7; v_call: TRBV27; cdr3_aa: CASSGTGTANYEQYF
j_call: TRBJ1-5; v_call: TRBV19; cdr3_aa: CASSITGVYNQPQHF
j_call: TRBJ2-2; v_call: TRBV27; cdr3_aa: CASSLAKNTGELFF
j_call: TRBJ1-5; v_call: TRBV10-2; cdr3_aa: CATRPGLNPNQPQHF
j_call: TRBJ2-3; v_call: TRBV2; cdr3_aa: CASSLQGAKSTDTQYF
j_call: TRBJ1-3; v_call: TRBV7-2; cdr3_aa: CASRWTGAGNTIYF
j_call: TRBJ2-7; v_call: TRBV5-1; cdr3_aa: CASSLGQQVFHEQYF
j_call: TRBJ2-7; v_call: TRBV28; cdr3_aa: CASNLSGRPYEQYF
j_call: TRBJ1-5; v_call: TRBV6-5; cdr3_aa: CASSRRQGNKPQHF
j_call: TRBJ2-5; v_call: TRBV10-2; cdr3_aa: CASAPGQGALRETQYF
j_call: TRBJ2-7; v_call: TRBV9; cdr3_aa: CASSGRAGLAEQYF
j_call: TRBJ2-2; v_call: TRBV7-9; cdr3_aa: CASSGGQGAPTGELFF
j_call: TRBJ1-1; v_call: TRBV7-6; cdr3_aa: CASSEGKGASPNTEAFF
j_call: TRBJ2-7; v_call: TRBV20-1; cdr3_aa: CSGGQGGEQYF
j_call: TRBJ2-1; v_call: TRBV11-3; cdr3_aa: CASSLERGGTSGNYEQFF
j_call: TRBJ1-5; v_call: TRBV5-6; cdr3_aa: CASSSSERDQPQHF